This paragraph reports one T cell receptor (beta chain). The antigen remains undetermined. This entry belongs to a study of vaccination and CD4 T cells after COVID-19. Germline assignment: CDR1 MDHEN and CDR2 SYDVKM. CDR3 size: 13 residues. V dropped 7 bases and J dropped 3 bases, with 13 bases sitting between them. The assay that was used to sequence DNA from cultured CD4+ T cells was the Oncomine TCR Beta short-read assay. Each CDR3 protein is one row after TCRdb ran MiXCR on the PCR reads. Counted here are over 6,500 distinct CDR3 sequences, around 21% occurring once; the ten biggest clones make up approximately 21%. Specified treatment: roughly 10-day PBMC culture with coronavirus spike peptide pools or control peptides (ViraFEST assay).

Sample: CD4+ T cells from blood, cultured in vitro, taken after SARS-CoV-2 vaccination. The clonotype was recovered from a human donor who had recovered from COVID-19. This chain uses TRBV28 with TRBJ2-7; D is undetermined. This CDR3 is CASTAPRIYEQYF. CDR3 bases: TGTGCCAGCACCGCACCCCGGATCTACGAGCAGTACTTC.